This T cell receptor beta chain was sequenced during a study of tumor-infiltrating lymphocytes in primary liver carcinoma. In the study overall: The neoplasms were of stage T1-T3 N0M0, with dimensions of roughly 4.2 to 10 cm across. Study-wide points: Paired tumor-adjacent and tumor-blood samples overlapped less than tumor region pairs did.

This clonotype was seen repeatedly, ten times or more. Its cognate antigen is unknown. Synthesis of TCR beta cDNA was carried out from 500 ng total RNA with a constant-region primer. Modified slightly, ARM-PCR produced TCR beta libraries over three nested multiplex PCR rounds. For roughly 11 cycles apiece, the opening two PCR rounds ran with TRBV1-TRBV30 forward primers and a C-beta reverse primer. One entry per CDR3 protein, called by TCRdb with MiXCR from the multiplex PCR reads. This sample carries about 74,000 distinct CDR3 sequences, roughly 69% of them seen once, and the ten largest clones take 25% to 35%. In germline, CDR1 is SQVTM, CDR2 ANQGSEA. This CDR3 has 14 residues. Deletions cut 3 bases from V and 3 bases from J, with 12 bases between. Bulk tissue was left unsorted, and RNA and DNA were co-extracted from 20-30 mg of it. Separate regions, five per tumor, were sampled. Viable tumor cells exceeded 75% in all tumor samples.

The sample comprised liver tumor tissue from sampling region 4. Subset noted: tumor region T4, right-lateral pole. This TCR derives from a man between 35 and 55 years old with primary liver carcinoma and hepatitis B virus infection. The chain employs TRBV29-1 and TRBJ2-1, with D perhaps matching TRBD1 (5 bases). CDR3 nucleotide sequence: TGCAGCGTTGAGGACGTCAGGGACTACAATGAGCAGTTCTTC. This translates into CSVEDVRDYNEQFF.